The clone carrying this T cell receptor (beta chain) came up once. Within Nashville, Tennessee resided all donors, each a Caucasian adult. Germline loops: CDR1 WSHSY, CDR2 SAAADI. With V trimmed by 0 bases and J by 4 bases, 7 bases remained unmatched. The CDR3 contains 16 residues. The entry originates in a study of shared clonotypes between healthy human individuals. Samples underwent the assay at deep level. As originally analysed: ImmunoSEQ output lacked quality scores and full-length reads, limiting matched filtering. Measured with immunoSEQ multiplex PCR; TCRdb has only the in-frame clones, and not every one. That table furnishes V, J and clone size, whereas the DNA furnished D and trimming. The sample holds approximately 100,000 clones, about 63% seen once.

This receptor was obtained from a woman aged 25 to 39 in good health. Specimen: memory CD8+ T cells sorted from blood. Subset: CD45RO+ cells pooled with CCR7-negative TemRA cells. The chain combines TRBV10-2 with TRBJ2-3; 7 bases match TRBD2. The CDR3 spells CASSESRAGAPDTQYF. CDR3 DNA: TGCGCCAGCAGTGAGTCGCGGGCGGGAGCCCCAGATACGCAGTATTTT.